This TCR beta chain was identified during a study of blood T cell repertoires in COVID-19. Overall study: Researchers got acute and convalescent COVID-19 samples from the United States, Italy and Spain.

TCRdb's copy holds only in-frame clones and misses some; the assay was immunoSEQ multiplex PCR. Here the sample spans approximately 160,000 clones, 77% being singletons. The CDR3 runs 14 residues. Germline V gives CDR1 SGHVS, CDR2 FQNEAQ. For this clone: A read error may produce the germline difference seen at one junction end.

The chain employs TRBV7-8 and TRBJ2-2; maybe TRBD2 (7 bases). The clonotype was recovered from a man in his 70s with acute or convalescent COVID-19. What was sequenced was peripheral blood. This chain's CDR3 is CASSILGGAGELFF. Written as DNA, the CDR3 is TGTGCCAGCAGTATACTAGGGGGGGCCGGAGAGCTGTTTTTT.